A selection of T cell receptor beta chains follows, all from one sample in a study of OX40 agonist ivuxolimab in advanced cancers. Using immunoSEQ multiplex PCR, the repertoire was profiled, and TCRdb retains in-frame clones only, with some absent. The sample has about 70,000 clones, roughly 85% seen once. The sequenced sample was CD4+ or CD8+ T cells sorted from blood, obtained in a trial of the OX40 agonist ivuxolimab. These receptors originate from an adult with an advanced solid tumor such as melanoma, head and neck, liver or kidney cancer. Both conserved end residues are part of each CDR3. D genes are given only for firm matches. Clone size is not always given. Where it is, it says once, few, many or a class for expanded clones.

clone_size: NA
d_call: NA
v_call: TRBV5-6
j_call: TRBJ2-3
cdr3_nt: TGTGCCAGCAGCTTCCAGCGGGCACCAAGCACAGATACGCAGTATTTT
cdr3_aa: CASSFQRAPSTDTQYF

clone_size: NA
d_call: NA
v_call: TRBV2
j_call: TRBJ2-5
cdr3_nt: TGTGCCAGCAGTGACATAGTTGCGGGTGAGACCCAGTACTTC
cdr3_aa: CASSDIVAGETQYF

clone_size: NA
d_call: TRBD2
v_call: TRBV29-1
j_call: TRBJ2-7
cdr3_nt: TGCAGCGTTGGACAGCAAGGGACTAGCGGGAGGGCCGCCGAGCAGTACTTC
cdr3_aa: CSVGQQGTSGRAAEQYF

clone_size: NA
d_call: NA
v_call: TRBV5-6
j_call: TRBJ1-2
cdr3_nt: TGTGCCAGCAGCTCCCTGGGACTACAGTGGGGCCCTAACTATGGCTACACCTTC
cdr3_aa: CASSSLGLQWGPNYGYTF

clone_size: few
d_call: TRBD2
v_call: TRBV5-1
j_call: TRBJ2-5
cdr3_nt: TGCGCCAGCCGGGGGCTAGCGGGAGGAGGAGAGACCCAGTACTTC
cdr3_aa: CASRGLAGGGETQYF

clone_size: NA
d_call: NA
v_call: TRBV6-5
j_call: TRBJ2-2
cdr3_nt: TGTGCCAGCAGTTACACGGACGCCACCGGGGAGCTGTTTTTT
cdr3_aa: CASSYTDATGELFF

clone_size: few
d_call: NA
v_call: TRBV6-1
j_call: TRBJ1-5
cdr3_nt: TGTGCCAGCAGTGAGGGGGGAAATCAGCCCCAGCATTTT
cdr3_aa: CASSEGGNQPQHF

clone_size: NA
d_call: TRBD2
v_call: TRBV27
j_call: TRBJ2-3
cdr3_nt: TGTGCCAGCAGTTTAAGAGCGGGGTCAGATACGCAGTATTTT
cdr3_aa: CASSLRAGSDTQYF

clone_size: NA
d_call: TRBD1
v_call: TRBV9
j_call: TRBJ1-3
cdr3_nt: TGTGCCAGCAGCGTAGGGACAGGGGGCGCGGGCGGAAACACCATATATTTT
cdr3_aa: CASSVGTGGAGGNTIYF

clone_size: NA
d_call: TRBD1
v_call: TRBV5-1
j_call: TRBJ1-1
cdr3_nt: TGCGCCAGCAGCGAGGACAGGGGAGATGTAGCTTTCTTT
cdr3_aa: CASSEDRGDVAFF

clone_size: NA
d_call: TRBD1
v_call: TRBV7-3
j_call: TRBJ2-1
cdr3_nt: TGTGCCAGCAGTCTCGGGACAGGGGGTATCTACAATGAGCAGTTCTTC
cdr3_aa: CASSLGTGGIYNEQFF

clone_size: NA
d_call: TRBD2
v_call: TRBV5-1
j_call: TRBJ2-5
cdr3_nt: TGCGCCAGCAGCTCAACTAGCGGGGGCTACCAAGAGACCCAGTACTTC
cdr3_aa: CASSSTSGGYQETQYF

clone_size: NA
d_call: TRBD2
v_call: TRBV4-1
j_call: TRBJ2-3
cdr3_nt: TGCGCCAGCAGCCAAACGTTAGCGGGGTCAAGTACAGATACGCAGTATTTT
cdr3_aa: CASSQTLAGSSTDTQYF